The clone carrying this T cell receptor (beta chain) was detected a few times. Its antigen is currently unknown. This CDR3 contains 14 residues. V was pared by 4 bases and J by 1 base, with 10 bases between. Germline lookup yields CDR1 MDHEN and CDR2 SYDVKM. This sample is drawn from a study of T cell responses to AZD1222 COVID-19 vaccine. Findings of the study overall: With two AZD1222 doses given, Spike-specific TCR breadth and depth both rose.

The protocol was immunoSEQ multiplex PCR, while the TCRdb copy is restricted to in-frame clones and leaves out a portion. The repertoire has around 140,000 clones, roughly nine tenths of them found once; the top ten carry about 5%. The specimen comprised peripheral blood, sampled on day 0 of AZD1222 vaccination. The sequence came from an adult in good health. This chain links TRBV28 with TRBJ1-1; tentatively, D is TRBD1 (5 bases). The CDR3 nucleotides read TGTGCCAGCAGTTCTACAGGAGAGAACACTGAAGCTTTCTTT. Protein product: CASSSTGENTEAFF.